This T cell receptor (beta chain) was sequenced during a study of molecular identifiers for immune sequencing clone quantification. The overall study: The replicates split RNA from around 20,000 or 100,000 naive CD8 cells five ways and sequenced four.

Bulk TCR libraries used previously described methods and listed TCR primers. TCRdb redid the calling of the PCR reads with MiXCR, one entry per CDR3 protein. The table lists about 65,000 distinct CDR3 sequences, approximately 17% of them singletons. Construction of naive CD8 libraries employed about 18,000 to 1,100,000 sorted cells together with 10%, 30% or 50% RNA. From germline, CDR1 is MNHEY and CDR2 SMNVEV (reference sequence). The V gene lost 7 bases and the J gene lost 7 bases, with 11 bases spanning the gap. The CDR3 totals 12 residues. Sample: naive CD8+ T cells from blood, with Jurkat cell RNA spiked in. Subset denoted: FACS-sorted CD8+CD4-CCR7+CD45RA+ naive T cells. The chain couples TRBV27 to TRBJ2-1; unclear D gene. The source of this sequence is a human donor in good health. Some libraries in this study had Jurkat cell RNA spiked in. The CDR3 here is CASTGSRNEQFF. CDR3 sequence (DNA): TGTGCCAGCACCGGGTCTAGGAATGAGCAGTTCTTC.